This TCR beta chain was recorded in a study of identical twins. The CDR3 is 14 amino acids. Germline CDR1 and CDR2: SGHRS and YFSETQ. J gave up 6 bases and V 3 bases, and 7 bases lay outside the gene matches. TCRdb analysed the 5' RACE reads with MiXCR anew, one entry per CDR3 protein. Among around 140,000 distinct CDR3 sequences, under 4.5% were seen once, and the ten largest hold roughly 8%. This clonotype has ten or more counts. What it recognizes is unknown. Study conclusions and caveats: The models gave estimates that fell short of the out-of-frame TCR alpha sharing seen in monozygotic twins. Abundant beta clonotypes from cord blood had fewer insertions, unlike memory repertoires, which showed none. Out-of-frame alpha sequences common to twins exhibited an excess of low generation probability.

Material for sequencing was memory T cells sorted from blood. The chain links TRBV5-1 to TRBJ1-1, with 8 bases matching TRBD1. The TCR sequence derives from a man younger than 35 in good health. CDR3 amino acids: CASSWAGGYPEAFF. CDR3 coding DNA: TGCGCCAGCAGCTGGGCAGGGGGCTATCCTGAAGCTTTCTTT.